What follows describes a single T cell receptor beta chain. These data belong to a study of control samples from healthy donors and cancer patients. With V trimmed by 3 bases and J by 0 bases, 3 bases remained unmatched. This CDR3 is 14 amino acids long. Per the germline V gene, CDR1 is SGDLS and CDR2 is YYNGEE. TCRdb's table, derived via immunoSEQ multiplex PCR, lists solely in-frame clones and lacks some. The sample has 150,000 or so clones, under 95% seen once; the top ten hold around 12%. The receptor was derived from a man aged 35 to 55 in good health. What was sequenced was blood. The chain joins TRBV9 to TRBJ2-7; the match to TRBD1 covers 7 bases. The CDR3 DNA is TGTGCCAGCAGCGCCGGACAGGTCTCCTACGAGCAGTACTTC. It encodes CASSAGQVSYEQYF.